This T cell receptor (beta chain) was retrieved from a study of T cells in Graves' hyperthyroidism and ophthalmopathy. This clonotype has a count of ten or more. RNA transcripts yielded amplified TCR beta CDR3 regions. Using the HTBI primer set, a first-round RT-PCR was run on the TCR CDR3. MiXCR, run by TCRdb on the multiplex PCR reads, gives a single entry per CDR3 protein. The sample has hundreds of thousands of distinct CDR3 sequences; under 20% are singletons. The source of this sequence is a woman aged 25-40 years with Graves' hyperthyroidism. Sample: blood.

CDR3 coding DNA: TGTGCCAGCAGGGGACAGACGGGTTATTCACCCCTCCACTTT. Translation: CASRGQTGYSPLHF. The chain carries TRBV2 and TRBJ1-6; 7 nucleotides agree with TRBD1. The CDR3 runs 14 residues. The V and J ends lost 6 bases and 8 bases, in that order; junction bases with no gene match: 7. Germline assignment: CDR1 SNHLY and CDR2 FYNNEI.